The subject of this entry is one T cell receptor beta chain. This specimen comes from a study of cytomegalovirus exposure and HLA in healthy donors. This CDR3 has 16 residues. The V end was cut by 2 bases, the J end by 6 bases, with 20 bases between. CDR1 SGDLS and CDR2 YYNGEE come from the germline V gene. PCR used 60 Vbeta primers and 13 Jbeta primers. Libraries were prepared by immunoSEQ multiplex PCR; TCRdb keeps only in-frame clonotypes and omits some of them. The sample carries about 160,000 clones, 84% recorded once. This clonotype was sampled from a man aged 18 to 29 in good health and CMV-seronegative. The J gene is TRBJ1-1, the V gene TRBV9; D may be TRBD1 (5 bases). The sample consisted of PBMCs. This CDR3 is CASSVAPSGGVPEAFF. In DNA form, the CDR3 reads TGTGCCAGCAGCGTCGCCCCCTCGGGGGGGGTACCTGAAGCTTTCTTT.